These 27 T cell receptor beta chains were all obtained from the same sample, sequenced in a study of blood T cell repertoires in COVID-19. This table comes from immunoSEQ multiplex PCR, and its TCRdb copy is limited to in-frame clones, with some not included. The sample holds 110,000 to 150,000 clones, approximately 78% seen once. Sample: peripheral blood. The receptors here all came from an elderly woman with acute or convalescent COVID-19.

The gene calls are TRBV2 and TRBJ1-5; tentative D call: TRBD1 (6 bases). This CDR3 has 15 residues. V was trimmed by 6 bases and J by 2 bases, leaving 14 bases between them. Germline V gene data show CDR1 as SNHLY and CDR2 as FYNNEI. In nucleotides, the CDR3 is TGTGCCAGCAGCGGGGGGGCAGGGCGCAATCAGCCCCAGCATTTT. Translating it yields CASSGGAGRNQPQHF.

The chain combines TRBV7-5 with TRBJ1-6; the DNA was not used to check the table's D call, TRBD1. TRBV7-5 is designated a pseudogene. The CDR3 covers 18 residues. CDR3 bases: TGTGTCAGAAGCCCTACAGGGATCATTAGCTCCTATAATTCACCCCTCCACTTT. It is translated as CVRSPTGIISSYNSPLHF.

Notes on this clone: At the DNA level, this CDR3 is encoded by other sequences in the same sample as well. The V and J genes are TRBV6-1 and TRBJ2-1; 12 bases line up with TRBD2. The V gene's germline CDR1 is MNHNS and CDR2 SASEGT. This CDR3 region has 15 residues. V shed 3 bases, J shed 4 bases, and the junction held 1 base outside the gene matches. CDR3 loop: CASSELAGGYNEQFF. DNA of the CDR3: TGTGCCAGCAGTGAGCTAGCGGGGGGGTACAATGAGCAGTTCTTC.

The chain recombines TRBV18 with TRBJ2-1, with 7 bases aligning to TRBD1. From germline, CDR1 is KGHSH and CDR2 LQKENI. V lost 3 bases to trimming and J lost 5 bases; unmatched junction nucleotides: 10. CDR3 length: 16 amino acids. Written as DNA, the CDR3 is TGTGCCAGCTCACCTCCCAACCGGGACAGTAACAATGAGCAGTTCTTC. This encodes CASSPPNRDSNNEQFF. Looking up the rest from reference TRBV18 and TRBJ2-1 gives the full variable domain: NAGVMQNPRHLVRRRGQEARLRCSPMKGHSHVYWYRQLPEEGLKFMVYLQKENIIDESGMPKERFSAEFPKEGPSILRIQQVVRGDSAAYFCASSPPNRDSNNEQFFGPGTRLTVL.

The chain links TRBV28 to TRBJ1-1, with TRBD1 matching over 8 bases. The CDR3 has 14 residues. Unmatched junction bases numbered 5, after V lost 2 bases and J lost 6 bases. Germline loops: CDR1 MDHEN, CDR2 SYDVKM. The CDR3 nucleotides are TGTGCCAGCAGTTTAGAGACAGGGGTCGCTGAAGCTTTCTTT. Translation: CASSLETGVAEAFF.

This chain connects TRBV30 to TRBJ1-1, with D unresolved. Trimming took 2 bases from V and 1 from J, leaving 8 bases between them. The germline V gene has CDR1 GTSNPN and CDR2 SVGIG (reference sequence). There are 13 residues in the CDR3. CDR3 sequence (DNA): TGTGCCTGGAGTCGCGGCAGGAACACTGAAGCTTTCTTT. Residues: CAWSRGRNTEAFF. Drawing the rest from reference TRBV30 and TRBJ1-1, the complete variable domain is SQTIHQWPATLVQPVGSPLSLECTVEGTSNPNLYWYRQAAGRGLQLLFYSVGIGQISSEVPQNLSASRPQDRQFILSSKKLLLSDSGFYLCAWSRGRNTEAFFGQGTRLTVV.

The V call is TRBV6-6, the J call TRBJ1-5; D unclear. Germline V gene lookup returns CDR1 MNHNY and CDR2 SVGAGI (reference sequence). With 5 bases removed from V and 0 bases from J, the gap between germline ends came to 11 bases. The CDR3 consists of 15 residues. Here the CDR3 reads CASSRVRNSNQPQHF. Written as DNA, the CDR3 is TGTGCCAGCAGTCGGGTCAGAAATAGCAATCAGCCCCAGCATTTT.

The chain links TRBV4-1 to TRBJ2-2; D remains ambiguous. V was cut by 2 bases and J by 1 base, with 8 bases left in between. The CDR3 is 15 residues long. Germline-derived CDR1 and CDR2 are MGHRA and YSYEKL. CDR3 region: CASSQPRKNTGELFF. The DNA for the CDR3 is TGCGCCAGCAGCCAACCGAGGAAGAACACCGGGGAGCTGTTTTTT.

The genes are TRBV9 and TRBJ2-1, with D possibly being TRBD2 (6 bases). Germline assignment: CDR1 SGDLS and CDR2 YYNGEE. The CDR3 contains 15 residues. Deletions cut 0 bases from V and 8 bases from J, with 15 bases between. The CDR3 bases are TGTGCCAGCAGCGTAGCGGGACTCGCCCCCCATGAGCAGTTCTTC. Encoded protein: CASSVAGLAPHEQFF.

V and J are TRBV7-2 and TRBJ2-1; D not resolved. The CDR3 has 14 amino acids. The ends were cut back, 2 bases at V and 8 bases at J, with 13 bases in the middle. The germline gives CDR1 SGHTA, CDR2 FQGNSA. The CDR3 loop is CASSLTVFSDEQFF. The CDR3 DNA reads as TGTGCCAGCAGCTTAACGGTTTTCAGCGATGAGCAGTTCTTC. Using reference TRBV7-2 and TRBJ2-1 for the parts outside the CDR3, the full variable domain is GAGVSQSPSNKVTEKGKDVELRCDPISGHTALYWYRQSLGQGLEFLIYFQGNSAPDKSGLPSDRFSAERTGGSVSTLTIQRTQQEDSAVYLCASSLTVFSDEQFFGPGTRLTVL.

In DNA, the CDR3 is TGTGCCTGGAGTGTTGGGAGAGGTTCAAATTCACCCCTCCACTTT. Translation: CAWSVGRGSNSPLHF. This sequence joins TRBV30 and TRBJ1-6; D gene ambiguous. The CDR3 runs to 15 residues. Germline values: CDR1 GTSNPN, CDR2 SVGIG (reference sequence). Trimming cost V 0 bases and J 7 bases, with 13 bases left between them. Together with reference TRBV30 and TRBJ1-6, the CDR3 gives the full variable domain: SQTIHQWPATLVQPVGSPLSLECTVEGTSNPNLYWYRQAAGRGLQLLFYSVGIGQISSEVPQNLSASRPQDRQFILSSKKLLLSDSGFYLCAWSVGRGSNSPLHFGNGTRLTVT.

The J gene is TRBJ2-7, the V gene TRBV7-9; the D gene is possibly TRBD1 (6 bases). The germline CDR1 and CDR2 sequences are SEHNR and FQNEAQ (reference sequence). Trimming shortened V by 5 bases and J by 2 bases, and 13 bases separated the two germline ends. This CDR3 is built from 14 residues. CDR3 in DNA: TGTGCCAGCAGCCCAGACAGGCCCCCCTACGAGCAGTACTTC. Its translation: CASSPDRPPYEQYF.

The rearrangement links TRBV10-2 to TRBJ1-2; TRBD1 aligns across 7 bases. After removal of 0 bases from V and 2 bases from J, the junction contained 9 bases not matched to a gene. CDR3 length equals 17 residues. The germline V gene encodes CDR1 WSHSY and CDR2 SAAADI. The CDR3 DNA reads TGCGCCAGCAGTGAGTCGGGACAGCGATCAGGGAACTATGGCTACACCTTC. The encoded protein is CASSESGQRSGNYGYTF.

The rearrangement uses TRBV2 and TRBJ1-2; the D is unclear. The germline V gene encodes CDR1 SNHLY and CDR2 FYNNEI. Trimming took 9 bases from V and 4 from J, leaving 9 bases between them. This CDR3 is 11 amino acids long. As DNA, the CDR3 is TGTGCCAGGAGGGCGGGCTATGGCTACACCTTC. Amino acid sequence: CARRAGYGYTF.

The J gene is TRBJ2-7, the V gene TRBV28; 7 positions agree with TRBD1. CDR1 is MDHEN and CDR2 is SYDVKM in the germline V gene. J was trimmed by 1 base and V by 6 bases; bases with no gene match: 6. There are 14 residues in the CDR3. CDR3 loop: CASRTGWLSYEQYF. For the CDR3, the DNA is TGTGCCAGCAGGACAGGGTGGTTGTCCTACGAGCAGTACTTC.

The J gene is TRBJ2-5, the V gene TRBV7-8; TRBD1 matches at 11 bases. In germline, CDR1 is SGHVS, CDR2 FQNEAQ. CDR3 length: 16 residues. V lost 5 bases, J lost 2 bases, and 7 bases stayed unmatched. The CDR3 loop reads CASSRGDRGWQETQYF. CDR3 DNA: TGTGCCAGCAGCCGCGGGGACAGGGGGTGGCAAGAGACCCAGTACTTC.

V and J are TRBV28 and TRBJ1-5; weak D call: TRBD1 (6 bases). The CDR3 is made up of 16 amino acids. Germline lookup yields CDR1 MDHEN and CDR2 SYDVKM. Trimming pared 1 base from V and 2 bases from J, leaving 12 bases between. The CDR3 bases are TGTGCCAGCAGTTTATCGAGGGGGACGGGCAATCAGCCCCAGCATTTT. Its translation: CASSLSRGTGNQPQHF.

CDR3: CASSLGLADSYEQYF. The CDR3 nucleotides are TGCGCCAGCAGCTTGGGACTAGCGGACTCCTACGAGCAGTACTTC. This rearrangement joins TRBV5-1 to TRBJ2-7; 9 positions agree with TRBD2. From germline, CDR1 is SGHRS and CDR2 YFSETQ. The CDR3 contains 15 residues. The V segment lost 0 bases and the J segment 0 bases; nucleotides outside the gene matches: 1.

This clone has a single count. This sequence joins TRBV28 and TRBJ1-6; maybe TRBD1 (5 bases). CDR3 length: 16 residues. The germline gives CDR1 MDHEN, CDR2 SYDVKM. Trimming removed 3 bases at V and 2 bases at J, with 11 bases between. The CDR3 region is CASSLVPTAYNSPLHF. DNA for the CDR3: TGTGCCAGCAGTTTGGTCCCGACAGCCTATAATTCACCCCTCCACTTT.

This chain links TRBV6-1 with TRBJ1-5; D remains unclear. This CDR3 is 14 amino acids long. CDR1 is MNHNS and CDR2 is SASEGT in the germline V gene. V was clipped by 0 bases and J by 5 bases, with 8 bases between them. CDR3: CASSEARSYQPQHF. The CDR3 region has the DNA TGTGCCAGCAGTGAAGCGAGGAGTTATCAGCCCCAGCATTTT.

V is TRBV19 and J is TRBJ1-5; weak D call: TRBD1 (6 bases). The germline V gene has CDR1 LNHDA and CDR2 SQIVND (reference sequence). There are 17 residues in the CDR3. V was clipped by 2 bases and J by 0 bases, with 14 bases between them. The DNA of the CDR3 is TGTGCCAGTAGTATAACGGGGGGGACACTTAGCAATCAGCCCCAGCATTTT. It is translated as CASSITGGTLSNQPQHF.

This clone was seen a few times. The chain carries TRBV28 and TRBJ2-7, with a tentative D call TRBD1 (6 bases). Germline V CDR1 and CDR2: MDHEN, SYDVKM. CDR3 length: 15 residues. V dropped 6 bases and J dropped 0 bases, with 15 bases sitting between them. The CDR3, as DNA: TGTGCCAGCAGAAGCAGGGGACGAAGCTCCTACGAGCAGTACTTC. Residues: CASRSRGRSSYEQYF. Variable domain in full (rest from reference TRBV28 and TRBJ2-7): DVKVTQSSRYLVKRTGEKVFLECVQDMDHENMFWYRQDPGLGLRLIYFSYDVKMKEKGDIPEGYSVSREKKERFSLILESASTNQTSMYLCASRSRGRSSYEQYFGPGTRLTVT.

The chain recombines TRBV6-1 with TRBJ2-3, with 8 bases lining up with TRBD2. Germline loops: CDR1 MNHNS, CDR2 SASEGT. V shed 3 bases and J 4 bases; nucleotides not matched to a gene: 6. The CDR3 spans 15 residues. For the CDR3, the DNA is TGTGCCAGCAGTGATCCGGGACTAGTGGCAGATACGCAGTATTTT. It codes for CASSDPGLVADTQYF.

The chain recombines TRBV7-2 with TRBJ2-7, with TRBD2 identical over 7 bases. The V and J ends lost 4 bases and 3 bases, in that order; junction bases with no gene match: 3. The germline V gene encodes CDR1 SGHTA and CDR2 FQGNSA. The CDR3 has 13 residues. CDR3 nucleotide sequence: TGTGCCAGCAGCTCGGGGGGAGGCTACGAGCAGTACTTC. Translation: CASSSGGGYEQYF.

CDR3 sequence: CASSAVRQGTEAFF. In DNA, the CDR3 is TGCGCCAGCAGTGCCGTCCGCCAGGGGACTGAAGCTTTCTTT. The J gene is TRBJ1-1, the V gene TRBV10-1, with a tentative D call TRBD1 (6 bases). Germline CDR1 is WNHNN and CDR2 is SYGVQD (reference sequence). Trimming stripped 4 bases from V and 5 bases from J, with 14 bases between. The CDR3 spans 14 residues.

V is TRBV6-5 and J is TRBJ1-1; the D gene is possibly TRBD1 (5 bases). V dropped 6 bases and J dropped 5 bases, with 19 bases sitting between them. Germline V CDR1 and CDR2: MNHEY, SVGAGI. The CDR3 sequence is 15 residues long. The CDR3 region is CASSRGLTSRTEAFF. In DNA, the CDR3 is TGTGCCAGCAGCCGGGGACTTACATCGAGGACTGAAGCTTTCTTT.

The chain is built from TRBV5-1 and TRBJ1-6; tentatively, D is TRBD1 (5 bases). V was clipped by 0 bases and J by 1 base, with 14 bases between them. Germline CDR1 and CDR2: SGHRS and YFSETQ. The CDR3 length is 18 residues. Here the CDR3 DNA reads TGCGCCAGCAGCTTGGAGGGGCAGGGCACTTCCTATAATTCACCCCTCCACTTT. Translation gives CASSLEGQGTSYNSPLHF.